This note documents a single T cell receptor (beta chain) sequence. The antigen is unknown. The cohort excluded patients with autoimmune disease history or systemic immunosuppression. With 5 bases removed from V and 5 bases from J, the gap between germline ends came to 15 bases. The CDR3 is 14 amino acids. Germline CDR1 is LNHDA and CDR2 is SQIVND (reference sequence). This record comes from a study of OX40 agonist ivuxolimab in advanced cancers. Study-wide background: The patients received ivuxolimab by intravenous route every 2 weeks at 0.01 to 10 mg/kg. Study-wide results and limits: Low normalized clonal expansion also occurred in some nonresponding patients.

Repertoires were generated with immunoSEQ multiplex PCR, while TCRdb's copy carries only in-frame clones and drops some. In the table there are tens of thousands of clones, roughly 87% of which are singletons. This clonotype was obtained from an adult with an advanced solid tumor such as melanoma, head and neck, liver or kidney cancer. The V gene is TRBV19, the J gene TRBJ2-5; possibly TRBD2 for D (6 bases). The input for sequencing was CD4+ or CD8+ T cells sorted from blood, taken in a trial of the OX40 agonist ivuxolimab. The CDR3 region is CASSWPGVAETQYF. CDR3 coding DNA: TGTGCCAGTAGTTGGCCGGGGGTGGCTGAGACCCAGTACTTC.